This T cell receptor beta chain emerged from a study of CD8+ T cells in alopecia areata. As for the study in general: Severity among treated patients was scored by the percentage of scalp area affected. Study-wide findings and caveats: Just one nonresponder means the tie between baseline CD8+ expansion and response stays uncertain. With tofacitinib ongoing, many expanded lesional clones persisted in both scalp and blood. Mice showed clearer TCR sharing than patients did, a gap that was possibly HLA-related.

cDNA reverse transcribed from extracted RNA served as the sequencing template. The assay was immunoSEQ multiplex PCR, and TCRdb's table has in-frame clones only and misses some. The data contain fewer than 250,000 clones, just under 65% of them singletons. Turning to this clone: Its antigen is not identified.

Regarding treatment: oral pan-JAK inhibitor, 5-10 mg twice daily. Sequencing was performed on CD4+ T cells sorted from blood, taken around week 50, from a patient treated with tofacitinib. This clonotype was obtained from a human donor with alopecia areata.

CDR3: CASSSTGNYGYTF. The CDR3 DNA reads TGTGCCAGCAGCTCGACAGGGAACTATGGCTACACCTTC. The rearrangement links TRBV11-2 to TRBJ1-2; 7 bases are shared with TRBD1. Germline lookup yields CDR1 SGHAT and CDR2 FQNNGV. Unmatched junction bases numbered 1, after V lost 4 bases and J lost 2 bases. This CDR3 spans 13 amino acids.